This is a list of T cell receptor beta chains from one sample in a study of identical twins. TCRdb used MiXCR to reprocess the 5' RACE reads, holding one entry per CDR3 protein. This table has 1.5 million or so distinct CDR3 sequences, more than 30% appearing once. Material: cord blood. These receptors came from a newborn girl in good health. Each CDR3 is given with its conserved first and last residue. Each record gives: V gene, clone size, D gene, J gene, CDR3 DNA, CDR3 protein. The D gene is left open where the match is weak. Clone size is given for some rows only: seen once, a few or many times, or a class if the clone is expanded.

>TRBV5-1|-|TRBD1|TRBJ2-3
TGCGCCAGCAGCTTTCAACAGGGGGCGCCGGGAGATACGCAGTATTTT
CASSFQQGAPGDTQYF
>TRBV4-1|-|-|TRBJ1-5
TGCGCCAGCAGCCTATCGGCAGGGACGGTGTTCAATCAGCCCCAGCATTTT
CASSLSAGTVFNQPQHF
>TRBV6-5|few|-|TRBJ2-3
TGTGCCAGCAGTTCTAGCGCCCCGTCCACAGATACGCAGTATTTT
CASSSSAPSTDTQYF
>TRBV11-2|few|-|TRBJ2-7
TGTGCCAGCAGCTTAGGGGTTGGAGCCTACGAGCAGTACTTC
CASSLGVGAYEQYF
>TRBV4-2|many|-|TRBJ2-3
TGTGCCAGCAGCCAAGAAGGCGGTGATACGCAGTATTTT
CASSQEGGDTQYF
>TRBV6-1|-|TRBD2|TRBJ2-5
TGTGCCAGCAACGGGCGAGCGGGGCAAAACAATGAGCAGTACTTC
CASNGRAGQNNEQYF
>TRBV28|few|TRBD2|TRBJ2-7
TGTGCCAGCAGTTTGGGCGGGGGGCCCACTTCCTACGAGCAGTACTTC
CASSLGGGPTSYEQYF
>TRBV5-1|-|-|TRBJ1-6
TGCGCCAGCAGCTTGGCAGGCAGGGGCGGTTATAATTCACCCCTCCACTTT
CASSLAGRGGYNSPLHF
>TRBV29-1|many|TRBD2|TRBJ2-3
TGCAGCGTCCTGGGACTAGCGGGATTAGCAGATACGCAGTATTTT
CSVLGLAGLADTQYF
>TRBV12-3/TRBV12-4|-|-|TRBJ2-2
TGTGCCAGCAGTTTAGCCGACTCGAACACCGGGGAGCTGTTTTTT
CASSLADSNTGELFF
>TRBV7-9|few|-|TRBJ1-2
TGTGCCAGCAGCTTAGTTGGCTATACTAACTATGGCTACACCTTC
CASSLVGYTNYGYTF
>TRBV24-1|few|-|TRBJ1-1
TGTGCCACCAGTGAAGGGGCGGTGAACACTGAAGCTTTCTTT
CATSEGAVNTEAFF
>TRBV20-1|-|TRBD2|TRBJ2-7
TGCAGTTACGGGACTAGCGGAACCCACTCCTACGAGCAGTACTTC
CSYGTSGTHSYEQYF
>TRBV20-1|-|TRBD2|TRBJ2-2
TGCAGTGCTAGGACTAGCGGGAGATACACCGGGGAGCTGTTTTTT
CSARTSGRYTGELFF
>TRBV7-2|-|-|TRBJ2-3
TGTGCCAGCAGCCCCCCTAGAGGTTACACAGATACGCAGTATTTT
CASSPPRGYTDTQYF
>TRBV5-1|-|-|TRBJ2-1
TGCGCCAGCAGCTTCCGCGGGCTCACCTACAATGAGCAGTTCTTC
CASSFRGLTYNEQFF
>TRBV3-1|-|-|TRBJ2-7
TGTGCCAGCAGCCAGCAACCGGTGATTGGAAACATTCAGGACTTC
CASSQQPVIGNIQDF
>TRBV12-3/TRBV12-4|few|TRBD2|TRBJ2-2
TGTGCCAGCAGTTTTCTGGCTAGCGGGAGGTTAGGGGAGCTGTTTTTT
CASSFLASGRLGELFF
>TRBV6-1|-|TRBD1|TRBJ2-7
TGTGCCAGCAGTGCAGGGACAGGGAGGGATGAGCAGTACTTC
CASSAGTGRDEQYF
>TRBV25-1|-|TRBD2|TRBJ2-3
TGTGCCAGCAGTGAATATTTCCTCCCAGCGGGGGGGCCGACAGATACGCAGTATTTT
CASSEYFLPAGGPTDTQYF
>TRBV7-9|-|-|TRBJ1-1
TGTGCCAGCAGCCGCCCTAAGACAGAGAACACTGAAGCTTTCTTT
CASSRPKTENTEAFF
>TRBV5-1|-|TRBD2|TRBJ2-1
TGCGCCAGCAGCACCGGGGAAGTAGGTAGCGGGAGGACCAATGAGCAGTTCTTC
CASSTGEVGSGRTNEQFF
>TRBV5-1|few|-|TRBJ2-3
TGCGCCAGCAGCATCGCGACGGGGAACGCAGATACGCAGTATTTT
CASSIATGNADTQYF
>TRBV20-1|-|-|TRBJ2-1
TGCAGTGCAGACCGGGACTCCTCCTACAATGAGCAGTTCTTC
CSADRDSSYNEQFF
>TRBV30|once|-|TRBJ1-1
TGTGCCTGGAGCGGCGGTTGGGCCGAAGCTTTCTTT
CAWSGGWAEAFF
>TRBV6-2/TRBV6-3|few|-|TRBJ2-1
TGTGCCAGCAGTTACCCCCACACCGTAGCGGCGGTCCTCGACAATGAGCAGTTCTTC
CASSYPHTVAAVLDNEQFF
>TRBV20-1|-|-|TRBJ2-7
TGCAGTGCCCCCCTAGCTCCTTCCTACGAGCAGTACTTC
CSAPLAPSYEQYF
>TRBV29-1|many|TRBD2|TRBJ2-3
TGCAGCGTTGACGGCCCAGCGGGGTCCACAGATACGCAGTATTTT
CSVDGPAGSTDTQYF
>TRBV20-1|few|TRBD1|TRBJ1-1
TGCAGTGCTAGTAACAGGGGGCGCCGGGGCACTGAAGCTTTCTTT
CSASNRGRRGTEAFF
>TRBV4-1|-|-|TRBJ2-7
TGCGCCAGCAGCCAAGGAACCACGGTTTACGAGCAGTACTTC
CASSQGTTVYEQYF
>TRBV24-1|few|-|TRBJ2-3
TGTGCCACCAGTGATTTCACAGGAACCAATACGCAGTATTTT
CATSDFTGTNTQYF
>TRBV6-5|-|TRBD1|TRBJ1-6
TGTGCCAGCAGTTACTCGAGCAGGGGGCGTTCACCCCCCCACTTT
CASSYSSRGRSPPHF
>TRBV19|-|-|TRBJ1-2
TGTGCCAGTAATGGGCATGGCTACACCTTC
CASNGHGYTF
>TRBV19|-|-|TRBJ2-1
TGTGCCGGTAGTAACCTAGTGGGCAATGAGCAGTTCTTC
CAGSNLVGNEQFF
>TRBV20-1|-|-|TRBJ1-2
TGCAGTGCTAGAGACAGGGATGACAATGGCTACACCTTC
CSARDRDDNGYTF
>TRBV27|few|-|TRBJ1-2
TGTGCCAGCAGTCCGGGGGGGGCCTATGGCTACACCTTC
CASSPGGAYGYTF
>TRBV7-2|-|-|TRBJ1-3
TGTGCCAGCAGGTTCACCGGGACACAACACTCTGGAAACACCATATATTTT
CASRFTGTQHSGNTIYF
>TRBV4-2|many|-|TRBJ2-1
TGTGCCAGCAGCCATGATAACAATGAGCAGTTCTTC
CASSHDNNEQFF